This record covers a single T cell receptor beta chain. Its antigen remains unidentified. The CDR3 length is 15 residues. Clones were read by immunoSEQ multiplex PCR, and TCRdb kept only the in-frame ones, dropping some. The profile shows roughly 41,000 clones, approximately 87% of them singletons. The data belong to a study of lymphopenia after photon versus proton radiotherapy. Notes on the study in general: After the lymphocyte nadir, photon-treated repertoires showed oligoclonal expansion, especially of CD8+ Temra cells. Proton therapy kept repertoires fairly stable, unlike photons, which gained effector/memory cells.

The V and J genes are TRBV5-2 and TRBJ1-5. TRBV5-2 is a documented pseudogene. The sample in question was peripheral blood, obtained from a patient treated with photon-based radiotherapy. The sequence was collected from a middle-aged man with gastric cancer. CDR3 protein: CASSQGGGRNQPQHF. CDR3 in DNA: TGTGCCAGCAGCCAGGGTGGGGGGCGAAATCAGCCCCAGCATTTT.